These 2 T cell receptor beta chains originate from one sample sequenced in a study of T cell responses to AZD1222 COVID-19 vaccine (dated by TCRdb to about 2021). Libraries were constructed by the immunoSEQ multiplex PCR assay. TCRdb stores this immuneACCESS table with in-frame sequences only. Part of the clones is absent; in the studies checked, under half of the shortfall reflects unresolved V genes, and no reason is known for the rest. For this sample there are 180,000 or so clones; around nine tenths appear just once. The top ten clones comprise 1.5% to 2% of the sample. What this sample's time point label stands for: about 28 days (+/-7) after the second vaccine dose. This specimen was peripheral blood, taken 28 days after the second AZD1222 dose. All receptors derive from an adult who received the AZD1222 COVID-19 vaccine.

The genes are TRBV19 and TRBJ1-1; TRBD1 might be the D (6 bases). Germline loops: CDR1 LNHDA, CDR2 SQIVND (reference sequence). The CDR3 runs to 15 residues. Between the trimmed V and J ends, which lost 1 base and 6 bases, there was a span of 15 bases. The CDR3 nucleotides are TGTGCCAGTAGTATAGCTACAGGGTCGGTCGCTGAAGCTTTCTTT. It translates to CASSIATGSVAEAFF.

V and J are TRBV7-8 and TRBJ2-7, with 10 bases that match TRBD1. Trimming took 3 bases from V and 5 from J; bases not matched to a gene: 10. Germline V gene data show CDR1 as SGHVS and CDR2 as FQNEAQ. This CDR3 comprises 16 residues. The CDR3, as DNA: TGTGCCAGCAGCTTTTCTGGGACAGGGGCCTGGAACGAGCAGTACTTC. Its translation is CASSFSGTGAWNEQYF.